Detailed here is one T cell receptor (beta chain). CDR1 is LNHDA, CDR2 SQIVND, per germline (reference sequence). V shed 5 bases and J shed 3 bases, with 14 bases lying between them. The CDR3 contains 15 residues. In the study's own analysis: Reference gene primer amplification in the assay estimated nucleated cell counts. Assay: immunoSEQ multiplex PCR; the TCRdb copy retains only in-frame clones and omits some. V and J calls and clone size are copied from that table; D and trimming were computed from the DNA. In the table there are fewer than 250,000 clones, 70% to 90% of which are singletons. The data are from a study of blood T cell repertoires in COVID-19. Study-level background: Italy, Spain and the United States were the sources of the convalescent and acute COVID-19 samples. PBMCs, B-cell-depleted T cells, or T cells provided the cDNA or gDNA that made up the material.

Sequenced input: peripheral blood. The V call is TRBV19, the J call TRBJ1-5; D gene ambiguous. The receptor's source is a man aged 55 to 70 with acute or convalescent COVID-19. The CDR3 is CASSVPRLINQPQHF. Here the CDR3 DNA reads TGTGCCAGTAGTGTCCCCCGACTGATCAATCAGCCCCAGCATTTT.